This note documents a single T cell receptor (beta chain) sequence. TCRdb's copy holds only in-frame clones and misses some; the assay was immunoSEQ multiplex PCR. The data contain about 190,000 clones, more than 70% of them seen just once; the ten biggest clones take up approximately 3%. This specimen comes from a study of blood T cell repertoires in COVID-19. Germline V gene data show CDR1 as LGHNT and CDR2 as FRNRAP. The CDR3 is 17 amino acids. V was clipped by 0 bases and J by 0 bases; unmatched bases: 2. Sequenced: peripheral blood. V is TRBV12-5 and J is TRBJ1-3; 10 nucleotides align to TRBD1. The sequence was collected from a woman aged 80 or over with active or convalescent COVID-19. The CDR3 loop is CASGLVGQGSSGNTIYF. DNA for the CDR3: TGTGCTAGTGGTTTGGTGGGACAGGGGTCCTCTGGAAACACCATATATTTT.